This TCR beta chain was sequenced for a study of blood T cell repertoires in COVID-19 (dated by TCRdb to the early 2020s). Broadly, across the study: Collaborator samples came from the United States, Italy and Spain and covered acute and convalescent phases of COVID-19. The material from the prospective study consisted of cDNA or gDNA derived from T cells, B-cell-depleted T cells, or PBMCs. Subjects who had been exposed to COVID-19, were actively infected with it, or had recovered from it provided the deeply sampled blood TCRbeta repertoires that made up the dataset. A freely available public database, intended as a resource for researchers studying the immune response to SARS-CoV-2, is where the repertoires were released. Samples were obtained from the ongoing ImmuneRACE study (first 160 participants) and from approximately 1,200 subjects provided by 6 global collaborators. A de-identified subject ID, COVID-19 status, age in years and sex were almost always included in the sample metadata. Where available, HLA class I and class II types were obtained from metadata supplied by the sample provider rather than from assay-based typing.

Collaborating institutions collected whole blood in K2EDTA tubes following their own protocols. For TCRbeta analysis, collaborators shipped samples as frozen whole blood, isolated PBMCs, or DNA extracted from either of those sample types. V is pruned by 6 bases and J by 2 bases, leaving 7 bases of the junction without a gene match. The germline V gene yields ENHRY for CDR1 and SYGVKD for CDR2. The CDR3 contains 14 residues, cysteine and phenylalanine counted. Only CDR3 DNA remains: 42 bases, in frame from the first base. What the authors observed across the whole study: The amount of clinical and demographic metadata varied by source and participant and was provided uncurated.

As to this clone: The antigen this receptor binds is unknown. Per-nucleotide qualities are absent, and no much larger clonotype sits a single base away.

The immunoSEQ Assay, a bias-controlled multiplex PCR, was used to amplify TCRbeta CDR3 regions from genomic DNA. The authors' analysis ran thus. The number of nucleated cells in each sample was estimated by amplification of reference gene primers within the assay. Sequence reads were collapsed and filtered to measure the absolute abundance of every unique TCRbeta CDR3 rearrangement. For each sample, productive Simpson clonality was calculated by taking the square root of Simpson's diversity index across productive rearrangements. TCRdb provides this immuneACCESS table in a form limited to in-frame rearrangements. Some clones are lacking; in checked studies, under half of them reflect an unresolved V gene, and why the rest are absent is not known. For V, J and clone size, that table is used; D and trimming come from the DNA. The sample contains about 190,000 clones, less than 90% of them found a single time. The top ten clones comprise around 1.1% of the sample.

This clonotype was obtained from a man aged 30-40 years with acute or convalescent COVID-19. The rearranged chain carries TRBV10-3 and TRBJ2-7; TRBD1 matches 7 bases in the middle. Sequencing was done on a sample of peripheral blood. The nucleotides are TGTGCCATCAGGGACAGGTTTAGCACCTACGAGCAGTACTTC. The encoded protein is CAIRDRFSTYEQYF.